The present TCR beta chain was sequenced within a study of neurological immune-mediated disorders (dated by TCRdb to about 2019). Context from the whole study: Peripheral blood TCR-beta repertoires from HTLV-I-associated myelopathy (HAM/TSP) patients, multiple sclerosis patients and healthy controls were compared by UMI-based sequencing. Longitudinal samples, technical triplicates and paired sorted CD4+ and CD8+ T-cell subsets, alongside PBMC samples, were included among the roughly 100 TCR-beta libraries. The cohort was made up of 60 to 75 subjects, consisting of around 14 HAM/TSP patients, about 34 multiple sclerosis patients and 20 healthy controls. Broader findings and caveats from the paper: No identical CDR3 amino acid sequences were shared among expanded clones across subjects, suggesting private TCR-beta repertoires in all groups. TCR clonal expansion was highest in HAM/TSP patients and lowest in MS patients, with MS patients falling below even healthy controls.

The healthy controls were volunteers from blood banks in Maryland, USA. Unsorted PBMC libraries were generated from 2 million PBMCs stored in RNAlater at -80 °C until RNA extraction. Peripheral blood was subjected to Ficoll-Hypaque density gradient centrifugation to isolate PBMCs, which were then cryopreserved in liquid nitrogen. This clonotype showed up many times. Which antigen it targets is not known. No much larger clonotype is one base removed from it; base qualities were not supplied. cDNA synthesis used template-switch 5'RACE with a primer carrying a 10-nucleotide random unique molecular identifier tagging each TCR transcript. Each sequencing run produced over 160 million TCR-beta sequences covering 15-18 subjects. The RNeasy kit was used for extraction of total RNA. The KAPA Real-time Library Amplification kit was used to amplify TCR-beta VDJ regions with primers for the TCR constant region and the 5'RACE anchor. Sample indexes and Illumina adaptors were added in a first PCR, after which library yield was increased in a second PCR. After Ampure bead purification, the roughly 650 bp TCR product was size-selected on a 2% E-gel SizeSelection system. Library quality was checked on a Bioanalyzer, concentration was measured with Qubit, and libraries were quantified with the Kapa Library Quantification kit before pooling. An Illumina HiSeq 2500 sequenced the libraries paired-end 2 x 150 bp. To increase sequence diversity, about 23-30% phiX was spiked into each library pool. In the source study's methods: The UMI-based MiGEC pipeline processed quality-filtered reads and removed over 85% of raw TCR sequences during error correction. VDJ genes were aligned to IMGT germline references, and clonotypes were defined by unique CDR3 amino acid sequence plus V-J genes. Clonal expansion, Shannon diversity and CDR3 relatedness (CalcPairwiseDistances, ClusterSamples) were evaluated with VDJtools, and phylogenetic trees were built with CLCbio workbench. Using coefficient-of-variation modelling across technical triplicates, the study counted a clone as expanded if it had at least 8 unique UMIs. TCRdb handled the public reads itself, with Q25 trimming in fastp and clone calling in MiXCR, and kept productive beta chains. When rows share a CDR3 protein, they turn into one entry using the most common DNA and genes. These V and J calls are TCRdb output, not the study's own analysis. Within this sample are some 25,000 distinct CDR3 sequences, with over 6.5% of them counted one time only. Around 4.8% of the sample belongs to the ten largest clones.

The germline V gene gives CDR1 as SGHTA and CDR2 as FQGTGA. Including cysteine and phenylalanine, the CDR3 has 13 amino acids. Of the read, only the CDR3 DNA is kept; its 39 bases are in frame from base 1. V is clipped by 6 bases and J by 4 bases, and the sequence between their germline boundaries is 10 bases long. What was sequenced was PBMCs. This TCR was sampled from a woman in her forties in good health. The rearranged segments are TRBV7-3 and TRBJ1-3, with a tentative D gene TRBD1 over 5 matching bases. The DNA is TGTGCCAGCAGTTGGGACTCAGGAAACACCATATATTTT. It encodes CASSWDSGNTIYF.